Below are 28 T cell receptor beta chains sequenced from a single sample in a study of blood T cell repertoires in COVID-19. TCRdb's copy holds only in-frame clones and misses some; the assay was immunoSEQ multiplex PCR. Of approximately 440,000 clones listed, about 90% are singletons. What was sequenced was PBMCs or T cells enriched from blood (not recorded which). These receptors all stem from a woman between 18 and 29 years old who had recovered from COVID-19.

By sample share, this clone is medium-sized. This chain connects TRBV27 to TRBJ2-7, with D perhaps TRBD1 (6 bases). The V gene lost 2 bases and the J gene lost 3 bases, with 14 bases spanning the gap. This CDR3 has 15 amino acids. Germline V lookup: CDR1 MNHEY, CDR2 SMNVEV (reference sequence). The CDR3 nucleotides read TGTGCCAGCAGTTTAGGGTTCGGACAGATCTACGAGCAGTACTTC. It codes for CASSLGFGQIYEQYF.

The rearrangement links TRBV27 to TRBJ1-5, with 9 bases matching TRBD1. V was pared by 5 bases and J by 3 bases, with 8 bases of the junction left unmatched. This CDR3 is 16 amino acids long. Germline V lookup: CDR1 MNHEY, CDR2 SMNVEV (reference sequence). This CDR3 reads CASSLYRDRVNQPQHF. The CDR3 bases are TGTGCCAGCAGTCTCTACCGGGACAGGGTCAATCAGCCCCAGCATTTT.

The J gene is TRBJ1-1, the V gene TRBV2, with 7 bases matching TRBD1. Trimming took 6 bases from V and 0 from J; bases not matched to a gene: 4. Germline V gene sequence: CDR1 SNHLY, CDR2 FYNNEI. The CDR3 sequence is 14 residues long. In DNA, the CDR3 is TGTGCCAGCAGGTACGACAGGGTGAACACTGAAGCTTTCTTT. Amino acid sequence: CASRYDRVNTEAFF. Combining the CDR3 with reference TRBV2 and TRBJ1-1 gives the whole variable domain EPEVTQTPSHQVTQMGQEVILRCVPISNHLYFYWYRQILGQKVEFLVSFYNNEISEKSEIFDDQFSVERPDGSNFTLKIRSTKLEDSAMYFCASRYDRVNTEAFFGQGTRLTVV.

The chain links TRBV5-1 to TRBJ1-1; maybe TRBD1 (5 bases). This CDR3 spans 17 amino acids. V dropped 0 bases and J dropped 0 bases, with 15 bases sitting between them. Germline loops: CDR1 SGHRS, CDR2 YFSETQ. The CDR3 DNA follows: TGCGCCAGCAGCTTGGTGTGGGGACTAGACATGAACACTGAAGCTTTCTTT. This gives the protein CASSLVWGLDMNTEAFF. The full variable domain, its missing parts supplied by reference TRBV5-1 and TRBJ1-1, is KAGVTQTPRYLIKTRGQQVTLSCSPISGHRSVSWYQQTPGQGLQFLFEYFSETQRNKGNFPGRFSGRQFSNSRSEMNVSTLELGDSALYLCASSLVWGLDMNTEAFFGQGTRLTVV.

This chain connects TRBV5-8 to TRBJ2-1; D perhaps matches TRBD2 (6 bases). This CDR3 has 15 amino acids. V dropped 0 bases and J dropped 1 base, with 8 bases sitting between them. Germline CDR1 is SGHTS and CDR2 is YDEGEE. The CDR3 DNA reads as TGTGCCAGCAGCTTGGAGGCGGGGTCCTACAATGAGCAGTTCTTC. Residues: CASSLEAGSYNEQFF.

The CDR3 nucleotides are TGTGCCAGCAGCAATCCTATCTTCGGGGGACAGGGGTCCACAGATACGCAGTATTTT. Amino acid sequence: CASSNPIFGGQGSTDTQYF. This chain links TRBV21-1 with TRBJ2-3; no DNA check was done on the table's D call, TRBD1. TRBV21-1 is described as a pseudogene. The CDR3 has 19 amino acids.

The rearrangement uses TRBV6-5 and TRBJ1-6, with 9 bases matching TRBD1. Germline loops: CDR1 MNHEY, CDR2 SVGAGI. V was pared by 7 bases and J by 5 bases, with 6 bases of the junction left unmatched. The CDR3 covers 15 residues. In DNA, the CDR3 is TGTGCCAGCATCCTGGGACAGGGAGATAATTCACCCCTCCACTTT. It translates to CASILGQGDNSPLHF.

V is TRBV19 and J is TRBJ1-5; weak D call: TRBD1 (6 bases). CDR3 length: 16 amino acids. Germline V lookup: CDR1 LNHDA, CDR2 SQIVND (reference sequence). Trimming cost V 6 bases and J 5 bases, with 20 bases left between them. CDR3 nucleotide sequence: TGTGCCAGTAGCAGGGACCGGGACACAACATATCAGCCCCAGCATTTT. Amino acids: CASSRDRDTTYQPQHF. Supplemented by reference TRBV19 and TRBJ1-5, the full variable domain reads DGGITQSPKYLFRKEGQNVTLSCEQNLNHDAMYWYRQDPGQGLRLIYYSQIVNDFQKGDIAEGYSVSREKKESFPLTVTSAQKNPTAFYLCASSRDRDTTYQPQHFGDGTRLSIL.

The CDR3 DNA reads TGTGCCAGCAGGGAGGGCTATGGCTACACCTTC. Amino acid sequence: CASREGYGYTF. The chain couples TRBV6-5 to TRBJ1-2, with D hard to call. V lost 6 bases and J lost 4, with 6 bases in between. This CDR3 spans 11 amino acids. CDR1 and CDR2 from the germline V gene are MNHEY and SVGAGI.

The chain carries TRBV5-6 and TRBJ1-6; D not resolved. The V gene lost 0 bases and the J gene lost 11 bases, with 9 bases spanning the gap. The germline CDR1 and CDR2 sequences are SGHDT and YYEEEE. The CDR3 contains 13 residues. In DNA, the CDR3 is TGTGCCAGCAGCTTGGGCCCAAACACACCCCTCCACTTT. Translated, it gives CASSLGPNTPLHF.

The chain couples TRBV24-1 to TRBJ2-1; TRBD2 aligns across 12 bases. The CDR3 runs to 18 residues. CDR1 is KGHDR, CDR2 SFDVKD, per germline. The V and J ends lost 3 bases and 5 bases, in that order; junction bases with no gene match: 10. The CDR3 region has the DNA TGTGCCACCAGTGATCCGACTCTAGCGGGGGGGCACAACAATGAGCAGTTCTTC. Translation: CATSDPTLAGGHNNEQFF.

The chain recombines TRBV7-6 with TRBJ1-1, with 8 bases aligning to TRBD1. This CDR3 comprises 15 residues. V lost 5 bases and J lost 4; bases outside the gene matches: 9. Germline lookup yields CDR1 SGHVS and CDR2 FNYEAQ. The CDR3: CASSRGQGAGTEAFF. The CDR3 DNA follows: TGTGCCAGCAGCCGCGGTCAGGGGGCGGGCACTGAAGCTTTCTTT.

This clone has more than one count but fewer than ten. The rearrangement joins TRBV3-1 (or the pseudogene TRBV3-2) to TRBJ1-1, with D possibly being TRBD1 (5 bases). From germline, CDR1 is LGHDT and CDR2 YNNKEL (reference sequence). The length of the CDR3 is 13 residues. Trimming removed 7 bases at V and 3 bases at J, with 12 bases between. CDR3 DNA sequence: TGTGCCAGCAAAGGGGCTACGTACACTGAAGCTTTCTTT. Translation gives CASKGATYTEAFF.

The V gene is TRBV27, the J gene TRBJ1-6; D is ambiguous. The CDR3 loop spans 14 amino acids. Germline V gives CDR1 MNHEY, CDR2 SMNVEV (reference sequence). Trimming pared 3 bases from V and 7 bases from J, leaving 10 bases between. The CDR3 nucleotides are TGTGCCAGCAGTTTGGTGGCCAGAAATTCACCCCTCCACTTT. It encodes CASSLVARNSPLHF.

This clone was recorded only once. V gene TRBV2 combines with J gene TRBJ1-2; 8 bases are a match to TRBD1. The germline V gene has CDR1 SNHLY and CDR2 FYNNEI. This CDR3 region has 12 residues. V gave up 4 bases and J gave up 8 bases; unmatched junction bases: 3. The CDR3 sequence: CASSVGTGGYTF. The CDR3 DNA is TGTGCCAGCAGTGTAGGGACAGGCGGCTACACCTTC.

This clone has just a few counts. The chain employs TRBV2 and TRBJ1-1; D not certain. Trimming took off 1 base at V and 1 base at J, with 7 bases between the two ends. This CDR3 spans 14 amino acids. Germline CDR1 is SNHLY and CDR2 is FYNNEI. In DNA form, the CDR3 reads TGTGCCAGCAGTGAAGATGTTCAGAACACTGAAGCTTTCTTT. This gives the protein CASSEDVQNTEAFF.

The chain is built from TRBV7-9 and TRBJ2-1; possibly TRBD2 for D (5 bases). Germline-derived CDR1 and CDR2 are SEHNR and FQNEAQ (reference sequence). V was shortened by 2 bases and J by 8 bases, with 16 bases between the two germline ends. The CDR3 is made up of 15 amino acids. CDR3 in DNA: TGTGCCAGCAGCTTAAAGACTACCCTTCTGGATGAGCAGTTCTTC. Amino acid sequence: CASSLKTTLLDEQFF.

This chain connects TRBV15 to TRBJ2-1, with 10 bases aligning to TRBD2. After removal of 8 bases from V and 3 bases from J, the junction contained 10 bases not matched to a gene. This CDR3 comprises 16 residues. CDR1 is LNHNV, CDR2 YYDKDF, per germline (reference sequence). CDR3 nucleotides: TGTGCCACCCTAGTAACGAGACTAGCGGGCTACAATGAGCAGTTCTTC. It is translated as CATLVTRLAGYNEQFF.

The V and J genes are TRBV2 and TRBJ2-7; tentative D call: TRBD1 (6 bases). Germline CDR1 is SNHLY and CDR2 is FYNNEI. Trimming left V 6 bases short and J 2 bases short, with 14 bases between. This CDR3 comprises 14 residues. CDR3 sequence (DNA): TGTGCCAGCAGGGGCCTACAGGGCGCCTACGAGCAGTACTTC. It translates to CASRGLQGAYEQYF.

The V call is TRBV10-3, the J call TRBJ1-1, with 8 bases fitting TRBD1. Germline lookup yields CDR1 ENHRY and CDR2 SYGVKD. The CDR3 consists of 14 residues. V gave up 6 bases and J gave up 5 bases; unmatched junction bases: 8. The CDR3 nucleotides are TGTGCCATCAGGGTGACAGGGGATCGGACTGAAGCTTTCTTT. This gives the protein CAIRVTGDRTEAFF.

The chain couples TRBV5-1 to TRBJ2-3; possible D gene TRBD2, 7 bases. Trimming pared 0 bases from V and 5 bases from J, leaving 22 bases between. The CDR3 totals 18 residues. The germline CDR1 and CDR2 sequences are SGHRS and YFSETQ. The CDR3 sequence: CASSLEALEGGGQDTQYF. Here the CDR3 DNA reads TGCGCCAGCAGCTTGGAGGCCCTAGAGGGGGGGGGACAAGATACGCAGTATTTT.

The J gene is TRBJ2-1, the V gene TRBV4-1, with D unclear. Germline V CDR1 and CDR2: MGHRA, YSYEKL. The V end was cut by 1 base, the J end by 5 bases, with 9 bases between. There are 14 residues in the CDR3. DNA for the CDR3: TGCGCCAGCAGCCAAGTTTACCTACACAATGAGCAGTTCTTC. Protein: CASSQVYLHNEQFF.

The chain uses TRBV6-6 and TRBJ1-3; 9 bases line up with TRBD1. V was clipped by 6 bases and J by 0 bases; unmatched bases: 21. Germline CDR1 is MNHNY and CDR2 is SVGAGI (reference sequence). The CDR3 extends over 21 amino acids. Written as DNA, the CDR3 is TGTGCCAGCAGCTTTCTGGGACAGGGTCTATCTAGGGAAAGCTCTGGAAACACCATATATTTT. Protein product: CASSFLGQGLSRESSGNTIYF.

The chain recombines TRBV5-1 with TRBJ2-2, with 8 positions matching TRBD1. This CDR3 has 15 residues. V lost 0 bases, J lost 5 bases, and 3 bases stayed unmatched. CDR1 is SGHRS, CDR2 YFSETQ, per germline. The CDR3 loop reads CASSLAGQGTGELFF. The CDR3 DNA follows: TGCGCCAGCAGCTTGGCCGGACAGGGTACCGGGGAGCTGTTTTTT.

CDR3 DNA sequence: TGTGCCAGCAGGGGACAGACCTACGAGCAGTACTTC. It translates to CASRGQTYEQYF. The chain joins TRBV2 to TRBJ2-7, with 7 bases identical to TRBD1. V dropped 6 bases and J dropped 2; count of bases not matched to a gene: 1. Germline V lookup: CDR1 SNHLY, CDR2 FYNNEI. CDR3 length equals 12 residues. Full variable domain (rest looked up from reference TRBV2 and TRBJ2-7): EPEVTQTPSHQVTQMGQEVILRCVPISNHLYFYWYRQILGQKVEFLVSFYNNEISEKSEIFDDQFSVERPDGSNFTLKIRSTKLEDSAMYFCASRGQTYEQYFGPGTRLTVT.

This clone has just a few counts. The chain combines TRBV11-2 with TRBJ1-1; D is unclear. The CDR3 covers 13 residues. CDR1 is SGHAT, CDR2 FQNNGV, per germline. V lost 5 bases, J lost 3 bases, and 10 bases lay in between. CDR3 region: CASSAEADTEAFF. CDR3 nucleotide sequence: TGTGCCAGCAGCGCCGAGGCGGACACTGAAGCTTTCTTT.

This sequence joins TRBV5-1 and TRBJ2-2; D call uncertain. The V end lost 1 base, the J end lost 0 bases, and 13 bases lay between the germline ends. The CDR3 totals 17 residues. The germline V gene has CDR1 SGHRS and CDR2 YFSETQ. Written as DNA, the CDR3 is TGCGCCAGCAGCTTGTATTACAGTCGGTCGAACACCGGGGAGCTGTTTTTT. This gives the protein CASSLYYSRSNTGELFF. Full variable domain (rest looked up from reference TRBV5-1 and TRBJ2-2): KAGVTQTPRYLIKTRGQQVTLSCSPISGHRSVSWYQQTPGQGLQFLFEYFSETQRNKGNFPGRFSGRQFSNSRSEMNVSTLELGDSALYLCASSLYYSRSNTGELFFGEGSRLTVL.

This clone was seen once. The CDR3 nucleotides are TGTGCCGGAGGACAGGCTCTGTTCGAAAACACCATATATTTT. Protein: CAGGQALFENTIYF. This sequence joins TRBV21-1 and TRBJ1-3; TRBD1 was called by the table and not checked on the DNA. TRBV21-1 is classified as a pseudogene. This CDR3 comprises 14 residues.